This paragraph covers one T cell receptor beta chain sequence. The specificity of this receptor is unknown. The sample holds no much larger clone one base away, and base qualities are not on file. Deletion took 1 base off V and 5 bases off J, with a span of 20 bases between the germline ends. From cysteine to phenylalanine, the CDR3 is 17 amino acids long. Only CDR3 DNA remains: 51 bases, in frame from the first base. For CDR1 and CDR2, the germline V gene lists SNHLY and FYNNEI. This entry comes from a study of control samples from healthy donors and cancer patients (dated by TCRdb to 2019 to 2021). The library was made by the immunoSEQ multiplex PCR assay. What TCRdb holds here is the immuneACCESS table cut down to in-frame rearrangements. Part of the clones is not present; checked against another copy, under half of the missing clones reflect an unresolved V gene, and the others are unexplained. Across this sample there are about 170,000 clones, with 91% seen only once. The ten largest clonotypes hold just over 2% of the sample.

The TCR sequence derives from a woman aged 40 to 50 in good health. The sequenced sample consisted of blood. Here the chain combines TRBV2 and TRBJ1-2; TRBD1 is a possible D gene, resting on 6 matching bases. In nucleotides, the sequence is TGTGCCAGCAGTGAAGGGGCGGCGGCAGGGGCATGGTATGGCTACACCTTC. It encodes CASSEGAAAGAWYGYTF.